This T cell receptor beta chain was sequenced for a study of OX40 agonist ivuxolimab in advanced cancers. Overall study: From roughly 20 to 85 years was the age range, with a mean of around 60 years, and over 70% were male. Three patients, one with hepatocellular carcinoma and two with cutaneous melanoma, responded partially.

With baseline, cycle 4 day 1, and cycle 7 day 1 as timepoints, blood was sampled. Clones were sequenced by immunoSEQ multiplex PCR, and TCRdb holds only the in-frame ones, with some missing. The sample has 40,000 to 50,000 clones; roughly 80% are singletons. Germline V gives CDR1 SNHLY, CDR2 FYNNEI. Germline trimming cut 4 bases from V and 9 bases from J; bases unmatched to any gene: 7. This CDR3 contains 13 residues. This chain connects TRBV2 to TRBJ2-7; 9 bases line up with TRBD1. The clonotype comes from an adult with an advanced solid tumor such as melanoma, head and neck, liver or kidney cancer. The sample in question was CD4+ or CD8+ T cells sorted from blood, obtained in a trial of the OX40 agonist ivuxolimab. The CDR3 nucleotides are TGTGCCAGCAGTGGGGACAGGGTCGTGGGGCAGTACTTC. Protein sequence: CASSGDRVVGQYF.